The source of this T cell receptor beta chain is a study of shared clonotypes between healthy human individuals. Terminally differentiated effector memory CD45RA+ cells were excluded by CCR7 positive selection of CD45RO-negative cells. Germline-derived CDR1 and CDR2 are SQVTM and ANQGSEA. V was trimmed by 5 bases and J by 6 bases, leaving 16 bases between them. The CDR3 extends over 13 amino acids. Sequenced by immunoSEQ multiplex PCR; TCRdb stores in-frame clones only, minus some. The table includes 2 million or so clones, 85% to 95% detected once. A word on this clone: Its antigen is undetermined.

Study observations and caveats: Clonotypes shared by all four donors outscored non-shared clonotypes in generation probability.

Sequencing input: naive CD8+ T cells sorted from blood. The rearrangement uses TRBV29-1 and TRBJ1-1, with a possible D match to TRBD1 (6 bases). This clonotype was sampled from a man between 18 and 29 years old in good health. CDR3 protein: CSVSGAILAEAFF. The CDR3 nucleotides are TGCAGCGTTTCGGGGGCAATCCTCGCTGAAGCTTTCTTT.